The T cell receptor beta chain under discussion was sequenced for a study of T cells in Graves' hyperthyroidism and ophthalmopathy (dated by TCRdb to the late 2010s). Regarding the research as a whole: Peripheral blood was sampled at the time of initial diagnosis, prior to any treatment. A discovery cohort of fewer than 110 patients, about 40 with Graves' ophthalmopathy and under 60 with stable Graves' hyperthyroidism, was used to find distinguishing TCR V-J signatures. Prospective prediction of ophthalmopathy was tested in an independent validation cohort of fewer than 20 hyperthyroidism patients and 15 to 17 patients who later progressed to ophthalmopathy. The roughly 94 discovery patients were randomly divided into training and test sets at a 7:3 ratio. In addition, the study compared T-cell repertoires in thyroid tissue and in blood from roughly six Graves' hyperthyroidism patients. After sampling, hyperthyroidism patients received methimazole starting at 30 mg daily, and ophthalmopathy patients received high-dose intravenous methylprednisolone. According to the paper, TCR Vbeta CDR3 sequencing was carried out on some 130 peripheral blood samples, which came from 40 to 45 ophthalmopathy, around 74 hyperthyroidism and some 17 progressor patients. Study-wide conclusions, independent of this receptor: Most expanded thyroid clonotypes (frequency above 0.001) were also found in blood, which suggests that blood repertoires may mirror thyroid immune responses. A 13 V-J signature model separated ophthalmopathy from stable hyperthyroidism, with about 90% sensitivity and roughly 81% specificity in cross-validation and 80%/75% in testing. In validation, the model predicted progression to ophthalmopathy a median of roughly 6.5 months before onset, with around 70% sensitivity and around 76% specificity. No statistical method was used to fix the sample size in advance, and group allocation was not hidden from the investigators.

The TCR beta CDR3 regions were amplified from RNA transcripts. A first-round RT-PCR of the TCR CDR3 used the HTBI primer set with the Qiagen OneStep RT-PCR kit. The libraries were constructed in a second round of multiplex PCR and then size-selected and purified. Libraries were sequenced paired-end with 100 bp reads on an Illumina HiSeq2000. The original methods were these. Raw data were processed with SOAPnuke, discarding reads with adapters, uncalled bases, mean Phred below 15, or no exact constant-primer or identifier match. High-quality paired reads were merged with COPE v1.2.5, and unique nucleotide sequences were defined as clonotypes. MiTCR v1.1 was used to align the clonotypes against IMGT TRBV, TRBD and TRBJ reference segments. Analysis was restricted to V-J combinations with a frequency above 0.0001, which covered 98% to 99.2% of repertoires. The TCS score was defined as F50 (clonal expansion) divided by E x V (chaos), with BLOSUM62-based TCRdist calculated between CDR3 peptides within each V-J. Welch's t-statistics and random forest reduced some 510 V-J features to roughly 13, which were used in a naive Bayes classifier (R e1071). The public reads were quality trimmed at Q25 with fastp and then assembled into clones with MiXCR by TCRdb, keeping productive beta chains. CDR3 protein sequences are deduplicated, and each keeps its most common genes and DNA. The V and J calls were not made by the authors but by TCRdb's processing. The sample table records 350,000 or so distinct CDR3 sequences; about a sixth of these occur just once. About a third of the sample is taken by the ten largest.

The V end loses 7 bases and the J end loses 3 bases, and a stretch of 25 bases separates them. The CDR3 runs 17 residues from the cysteine to the phenylalanine. Only the CDR3 part of the read is kept: 51 bases, read in frame from the first base. The CDR1 and CDR2 encoded by the germline V gene are MDHEN and SYDVKM. This clonotype was seen many times. This receptor's antigen is unknown. Base-call qualities are not available, and no considerably larger clone is one nucleotide away. Hyperthyroidism patients were aged 18 to 65 years and newly diagnosed, with disease duration of less than 2 months. Exclusion was applied to patients with uncontrolled infections, other autoimmune diseases, pregnancy or lactation. Diagnoses relied on clinical symptoms, serum thyroxine and TRAb, thyroid ultrasound and orbital computed tomography. For progressor patients, blood was drawn at the first diagnosis of hyperthyroidism, before any ophthalmopathy symptoms had appeared. Ficoll-Paque density gradient centrifugation was used to isolate PBMCs from approximately 10 ml of fresh peripheral blood. Progressor patients were first diagnosed with Graves' hyperthyroidism and then developed ophthalmopathy during follow-up. Total RNA was extracted using Trizol reagent, and RNA quality was assessed on an Agilent 2100 Bioanalyzer.

Here the chain combines TRBV28 and TRBJ2-7, and possibly TRBD1, on 6 matching bases. The receptor comes from a woman aged 25 to 45 with Graves' hyperthyroidism that later progressed to Graves' ophthalmopathy. Material for sequencing was blood. The sequenced DNA is TGTGCCAGCAACCCCGGCCTGGTCGAGGGGGTTCGCTACGAGCAGTACTTC. It specifies CASNPGLVEGVRYEQYF.